This TCR beta chain is from a study of blood T cell repertoires in COVID-19. The repertoire was sequenced with immunoSEQ multiplex PCR; TCRdb's copy has only in-frame clones and lacks some. The sample contains under 250,000 clones, about 86% of which appear only once. A note on this clone: Compared with germline, one end of the junction differs, possibly owing to a read error.

The clonotype was recovered from a man between 60 and 75 years old with acute or convalescent COVID-19. The specimen was peripheral blood.

The CDR3: CASSPLGTGESFF. Written as DNA, the CDR3 is TGTGCCAGCAGCCCGTTGGGGACAGGTGAATCTTTCTTT. V usage is TRBV6-5 and J usage is TRBJ1-1; 8 bases are shared with TRBD1. Germline V gene data show CDR1 as MNHEY and CDR2 as SVGAGI. The CDR3 has 13 residues.